Listed below are T cell receptor delta chains from one sample, sequenced in a study of Vδ1+ human thymocytes. TCRdb fed the multiplex PCR reads into CATT to redo clone calling. Among just under 55,000 delta-chain clones, roughly 15% were seen once, and the ten largest hold 0.5%. What was sequenced was Vdelta1+ gamma-delta thymocytes from the thymus. These TCRs come from a boy younger than two who had congenital heart surgery. Each CDR3 is given with its conserved first and last residue. Each record gives: V gene, J gene, CDR3 protein.

TRDV1	TRDJ1	CALGESTVDHWYTDKLIF
TRDV1	TRDJ1	CALGTPFLRRGIPTDKLIF
TRDV1	TRDJ1	CALGDRGPLYTDKLIF
TRDV1	TRDJ1	CALGESSHRGPSYTDKLIF
TRDV1	TRDJ1	CALGELVRRGIRITYTDKLIF
TRDV1	TRDJ1	CALGETPLVLGRYTDKLIF
TRDV1	TRDJ1	CALGELPAFLRLWGSDKLIF
TRDV1	TRDJ1	CALGEGHLGDTDKLIF
TRDV1	TRDJ1	CALGESGLRVGGSLIF
TRDV1	TRDJ1	CALGDCIKGALPSYTDKLIF
TRDV1	TRDJ1	CALGEGEDELGDATDKLIF
TRDV1	TRDJ1	CALGESGPSSYWGGPPYTDKLIF
TRDV1	TRDJ1	CALGELGQGGSGDKLIF
TRDV1	TRDJ1	CALGGPPSYPIGGPNTDKLIF
TRDV1	TRDJ1	CALGELDGLDWGLYTDKLIF
TRDV1	TRDJ1	CALGEQFGYPGGYRYTDKLIF
TRDV1	TRDJ1	CALGELDLLPTGGYSDKLIF
TRDV1	TRDJ1	CALGEGIPPWGIQDDKLIF
TRDV1	TRDJ1	CALGERPPIPLLGDTRGSADKLIF
TRDV1	TRDJ1	CALGEINPDWGTGATDKLIF
TRDV1	TRDJ1	CALGELQGLTDKLIF
TRDV2	TRDJ1	CACNTVLGQLKPIF
TRDV1	TRDJ1	CALGEPPSLTDKLIF
TRDV1	TRDJ1	CALGDPFVTGGTTDKLIF
TRDV1	TRDJ1	CALGERLFLHWGILDKLIF
TRDV1	TRDJ1	CALGELGDSYTDKLIF
TRDV1	TRDJ1	CALGERRGIHKLIF
TRDV1	TRDJ1	CALGEWATRRSRWGIRGGTDKLIF